These 23 T cell receptor beta chains were sequenced from one sample in a study of blood T cell repertoires in COVID-19. Profiling relied on immunoSEQ multiplex PCR, and the TCRdb table lists in-frame clones only, not all of them. The sample yields 200,000 to 250,000 clones, about 91% seen once. Sequenced input: PBMCs or T cells enriched from blood (not recorded which). These receptors were obtained from a woman under 40 with acute COVID-19.

The chain joins TRBV7-2 to TRBJ2-3; 10 bases line up with TRBD2. This CDR3 region has 15 residues. The V and J ends lost 10 bases and 2 bases, in that order; junction bases with no gene match: 9. From germline, CDR1 is SGHTA and CDR2 FQGNSA. CDR3 sequence (DNA): TGTGCCACCTCACTAGCGGGGCTATTCACAGATACGCAGTATTTT. Encoded protein: CATSLAGLFTDTQYF.

The chain is built from TRBV24-1 and TRBJ2-3, with a possible D match to TRBD1 (6 bases). Trimming shortened V by 4 bases and J by 4 bases, and 8 bases separated the two germline ends. CDR1 is KGHDR, CDR2 SFDVKD, per germline. The CDR3 has 13 residues. The CDR3 protein is CATSDNRADTQYF. DNA for the CDR3: TGTGCCACCAGTGACAACAGGGCAGATACGCAGTATTTT.

This clone showed up just once. J is TRBJ1-1 and V is TRBV7-9; 10 nucleotides agree with TRBD1. The V gene end was trimmed by 5 bases and the J gene end by 3 bases; junction bases not matched to a gene: 3. The length of the CDR3 is 14 residues. Germline CDR1 SEHNR, CDR2 FQNEAQ (reference sequence). This CDR3 is CASSLGQGDTEAFF. As DNA, the CDR3 is TGTGCCAGCAGCCTCGGACAGGGGGACACTGAAGCTTTCTTT.

This chain links TRBV24-1 with TRBJ2-5; TRBD1 matches at 7 bases. Germline values: CDR1 KGHDR, CDR2 SFDVKD. The CDR3 contains 13 residues. With 9 bases clipped from V and 3 bases from J, the junction kept 6 bases outside the gene matches. In DNA, the CDR3 is TGTGCCACCGCCGACGGACAGGAAGAGACCCAGTACTTC. It specifies CATADGQEETQYF.

The rearrangement joins TRBV11-2 to TRBJ1-3; D perhaps matches TRBD1 (6 bases). Per germline, CDR1 SGHAT and CDR2 FQNNGV. The CDR3 runs 15 residues. V was shortened by 6 bases and J by 3 bases, with 15 bases between the two germline ends. The CDR3 loop is CASRPVGARGNTIYF. Here the CDR3 DNA reads TGTGCCAGCAGACCCGTGGGGGCGCGTGGAAACACCATATATTTT.

This clone was seen more than once but under ten times. This chain's CDR3 is CASSQRALGDYEQYF. For the CDR3, the DNA is TGCGCCAGCAGCCAAAGGGCCTTAGGGGACTACGAGCAGTACTTC. The chain joins TRBV4-1 to TRBJ2-7, with a possible D match to TRBD1 (5 bases). Trimming pared 2 bases from V and 3 bases from J, leaving 14 bases between. Looked up from germline, CDR1 is MGHRA and CDR2 is YSYEKL. The CDR3 runs 15 residues.

This chain uses TRBV19 with TRBJ1-3; D is unclear. The CDR3 covers 14 residues. Per the germline V gene, CDR1 is LNHDA and CDR2 is SQIVND (reference sequence). V shed 3 bases and J shed 3 bases, with 9 bases lying between them. CDR3 in amino acids: CASSIRFGGNTIYF. The CDR3 nucleotides are TGTGCCAGTAGTATTCGGTTTGGTGGAAACACCATATATTTT.

This clone was detected once. This rearrangement joins TRBV4-1 to TRBJ1-3; D gene ambiguous. V lost 1 base, J lost 4 bases, and 5 bases lay in between. The CDR3 has 13 amino acids. The germline CDR1 and CDR2 sequences are MGHRA and YSYEKL. DNA of the CDR3: TGCGCCAGCAGCCAAGGCAGGGGAAACACCATATATTTT. It is translated as CASSQGRGNTIYF.

The chain uses TRBV10-3 and TRBJ1-1; TRBD1 agrees at 7 bases. The trim removed 4 bases at V and 2 bases at J, leaving 7 bases unmatched. CDR1 is ENHRY, CDR2 SYGVKD, per germline. The CDR3 extends over 15 amino acids. This CDR3 reads CAISVTGDPNTEAFF. The CDR3 bases are TGTGCCATCAGTGTTACAGGGGACCCAAACACTGAAGCTTTCTTT.

For this clone: Other DNA variants within this sample encode the same CDR3. The chain is built from TRBV30 and TRBJ1-2; tentatively, D is TRBD1 (6 bases). From germline, CDR1 is GTSNPN and CDR2 SVGIG (reference sequence). This CDR3 comprises 12 residues. Between the trimmed V and J ends, which lost 0 bases and 5 bases, there was a span of 7 bases. The chain's CDR3 is CAWSVQGYGYTF. The CDR3 nucleotides read TGTGCCTGGAGTGTACAGGGATATGGCTACACCTTC.

The chain joins TRBV19 to TRBJ2-3; the D gene is possibly TRBD2 (6 bases). There are 14 residues in the CDR3. Between the trimmed V and J ends, which lost 2 bases and 4 bases, there was a span of 10 bases. CDR1 is LNHDA and CDR2 is SQIVND in the germline V gene (reference sequence). The CDR3 reads CASSISWGADTQYF. As DNA, the CDR3 is TGTGCCAGTAGTATAAGTTGGGGGGCAGATACGCAGTATTTT.

This chain uses TRBV7-9 with TRBJ1-6; 7 bases agree with TRBD1. V lost 3 bases, J lost 7 bases, and 3 bases stayed unmatched. Germline CDR1 SEHNR, CDR2 FQNEAQ (reference sequence). The CDR3 totals 14 residues. CDR3 sequence: CASSFVQGNSPLHF. For the CDR3, the DNA is TGTGCCAGCAGCTTCGTACAGGGGAATTCACCCCTCCACTTT.

The rearrangement links TRBV7-9 to TRBJ1-1; 9 nucleotides line up with TRBD1. This CDR3 is 14 amino acids long. Losses at the gene ends were 1 base for V and 7 bases for J; bases not matched to a gene: 4. The germline CDR1 and CDR2 sequences are SEHNR and FQNEAQ (reference sequence). This CDR3 is CASSLVGQGNEAFF. The CDR3 region has the DNA TGTGCCAGCAGCTTAGTGGGACAGGGAAATGAAGCTTTCTTT. The whole variable domain, remainder taken from reference TRBV7-9 and TRBJ1-1, is DTGVSQNPRHKITKRGQNVTFRCDPISEHNRLYWYRQTLGQGPEFLTYFQNEAQLEKSRLLSDRFSAERPKGSFSTLEIQRTEQGDSAMYLCASSLVGQGNEAFFGQGTRLTVV.

The chain uses TRBV7-9 and TRBJ1-6; TRBD1 is a possible D gene (6 bases). Germline CDR1 is SEHNR and CDR2 is FQNEAQ (reference sequence). This CDR3 has 15 amino acids. V lost 1 base and J lost 7, with 11 bases in between. As DNA, the CDR3 is TGTGCCAGCAGCTTAGTACAGGGCGCCAATTCACCCCTCCACTTT. It specifies CASSLVQGANSPLHF. The full variable domain, completed using reference TRBV7-9 and TRBJ1-6, is DTGVSQNPRHKITKRGQNVTFRCDPISEHNRLYWYRQTLGQGPEFLTYFQNEAQLEKSRLLSDRFSAERPKGSFSTLEIQRTEQGDSAMYLCASSLVQGANSPLHFGNGTRLTVT.

J is TRBJ2-1 and V is TRBV24-1; D is perhaps TRBD1 (7 bases). CDR1 KGHDR and CDR2 SFDVKD come from the germline V gene. The CDR3 length is 15 residues. V was shortened by 3 bases and J by 2 bases, with 10 bases between the two germline ends. The CDR3 region is CATSDGGTAYNEQFF. In nucleotides, the CDR3 is TGTGCCACCAGTGATGGGGGGACAGCCTACAATGAGCAGTTCTTC.

J is TRBJ2-7 and V is TRBV5-4; TRBD2 might be the D (6 bases). Germline V gene sequence: CDR1 SGHNT, CDR2 YYREEE (reference sequence). The V gene lost 4 bases and the J gene lost 0 bases, with 17 bases spanning the gap. There are 16 residues in the CDR3. The CDR3 reads CASSPYPGLSSYEQYF. The CDR3, as DNA: TGTGCCAGCAGCCCATATCCGGGACTGAGCTCCTACGAGCAGTACTTC.

The gene calls are TRBV2 and TRBJ2-7; possibly TRBD2 for D (7 bases). CDR3 length: 15 amino acids. Germline lookup yields CDR1 SNHLY and CDR2 FYNNEI. Trimming pared 11 bases from V and 2 bases from J, leaving 22 bases between. This CDR3 reads CAGHSTGTKTYEQYF. Here the CDR3 DNA reads TGTGCCGGGCACTCTACAGGGACTAAGACCTACGAGCAGTACTTC.

The genes are TRBV5-5 and TRBJ1-4; a weak D match, TRBD1 (5 bases). The length of the CDR3 is 15 residues. The V end was cut by 4 bases, the J end by 3 bases, with 13 bases between. CDR1 is SGHKS, CDR2 YYEKEE, per germline (reference sequence). CDR3 region: CASSPGGSANEKLFF. The CDR3, as DNA: TGTGCCAGCAGCCCGGGGGGGAGTGCTAATGAAAAACTGTTTTTT.

The gene calls are TRBV7-2 and TRBJ1-6; TRBD1 might be the D (6 bases). Germline CDR1 is SGHTA and CDR2 is FQGNSA. There are 15 residues in the CDR3. Trimming cost V 3 bases and J 6 bases, with 12 bases left between them. The CDR3 sequence: CASSFRDITNSPLHF. CDR3 nucleotides: TGTGCCAGCAGCTTTCGGGACATTACTAATTCACCCCTCCACTTT.

This rearrangement joins TRBV6-5 to TRBJ1-4; TRBD1 agrees at 9 bases. The CDR3 length is 14 residues. The germline V gene encodes CDR1 MNHEY and CDR2 SVGAGI. Unmatched junction bases numbered 10, after V lost 6 bases and J lost 11 bases. For the CDR3, the DNA is TGTGCCAGCAGGCGTCCCGGGACAGGGCAGAAACTGTTTTTT. Protein: CASRRPGTGQKLFF.

The CDR3 loop reads CASSLAARPYGYTF. In nucleotides, the CDR3 is TGTGCCAGCAGCCTCGCCGCGCGTCCCTATGGCTACACCTTC. The chain couples TRBV7-2 to TRBJ1-2, with D hard to call. The CDR3 consists of 14 residues. Trimming stripped 5 bases from V and 4 bases from J, with 14 bases between. Per the germline V gene, CDR1 is SGHTA and CDR2 is FQGNSA.

There are a few counts of this clone. V gene TRBV20-1 combines with J gene TRBJ1-5, with D tentatively TRBD1 (5 bases). This CDR3 comprises 20 residues. Germline CDR1 and CDR2: DFQATT and SNEGSKA (reference sequence). Between the trimmed V and J ends, which lost 3 bases and 0 bases, there was a span of 27 bases. The CDR3 DNA follows: TGCAGTGCTAGTAAGGATACTACACAGGCGGGAGCTTTTAGCAATCAGCCCCAGCATTTT. It yields the protein CSASKDTTQAGAFSNQPQHF.

The chain joins TRBV19 to TRBJ1-2; D ambiguous. This CDR3 has 15 residues. Germline V gene lookup returns CDR1 LNHDA and CDR2 SQIVND (reference sequence). Trimming removed 7 bases from V and 0 bases from J, with 15 bases in between. Here the CDR3 reads CASKGGGTPNYGYTF. The CDR3 DNA reads TGTGCCAGTAAAGGCGGCGGAACTCCTAACTATGGCTACACCTTC.